A selection of T cell receptor beta chains follows, all from one sample in a study of T-cell reconstitution after alpha-beta-depleted transplantation in children. MiXCR was run by TCRdb on the PCR reads, yielding one entry per CDR3 protein. The repertoire holds around 490,000 distinct CDR3 sequences, with 11% as singletons. The sequencing here drew on PBMCs, mostly from graft donor cells, taken 180 days after TCRalphabeta/CD19-depleted stem cell transplant. Receptor source: a female patient aged 2 to 10 who had a stem cell transplant for aplastic anemia, so the T cells may come from the graft donor. Both conserved end residues are part of each CDR3. Fields, in order: V gene, clone size, J gene, CDR3 protein. Clone size, where shown, is once, few, many, or a class for clones that have expanded.

TRBV6-1,few,TRBJ1-6,CASSPRLDGQPLHF
TRBV20-1,many,TRBJ1-4,CSAQPGVDEKLFF
TRBV4-2,-,TRBJ2-1,CASRPRSAGVYNEQFF
TRBV12-3/TRBV12-4,-,TRBJ1-2,CASTRTGSYGYTF
TRBV7-9,-,TRBJ2-1,CASSSRRDSLNEQFF
TRBV28,many,TRBJ1-1,CASTVPGRITEAFF
TRBV12-3/TRBV12-4,few,TRBJ2-6,CASSGQSGANVLTF
TRBV7-9,-,TRBJ1-5,CASSNSGGGRHQPQHF
TRBV29-1,-,TRBJ2-3,CSAERYDTQYF
TRBV28,-,TRBJ2-7,CASSLCYTSGSSYEQYF
TRBV5-4,few,TRBJ2-3,CASSPPGQGTVTQYF
TRBV5-6,few,TRBJ1-5,CASSLEGTQPQHF
TRBV7-2,few,TRBJ1-1,CASSLGRGGQGTEAFF
TRBV20-1,few,TRBJ1-5,CSAVVGEGGNQPQHF
TRBV5-1,few,TRBJ2-1,CASSFLAGFSYNEQFF
TRBV20-1,-,TRBJ2-1,CSVGDSTRGNEQFF
TRBV12-3/TRBV12-4,-,TRBJ2-5,CASSWDRGQETQYF
TRBV21-1,many,TRBJ2-3,CASSKARRGTDTQYF
TRBV24-1,-,TRBJ1-1,CATSGPRAGDTEAFF
TRBV9,-,TRBJ2-1,CASSVRPGQGVNEQFF
TRBV28,many,TRBJ2-5,CASRTTLPETQYF
TRBV12-3/TRBV12-4,-,TRBJ2-1,CASSWSSGGAYNEQFF
TRBV10-1,-,TRBJ1-6,CASSESGTGSNSPLHF
TRBV7-9,-,TRBJ2-1,CASSRLFQGHEQFF
TRBV15,-,TRBJ1-4,CATSRTSEGPQDF
TRBV28,many,TRBJ2-2,CASRQQGQGNTGELFF